This record covers a single T cell receptor (beta chain). These data are taken from a study of cytomegalovirus exposure and HLA in healthy donors. CDR1 is SGHRS, CDR2 YFSETQ, per germline. The germline V and J ends were trimmed by 0 bases and 4 bases, with 13 bases remaining between them. This CDR3 spans 16 amino acids. PCR used 60 Vbeta primers and 13 Jbeta primers. Profiled with immunoSEQ multiplex PCR; TCRdb holds only in-frame clones, not every one. The sample lists around 180,000 clones, 75% to 85% occurring once. The sequence came from a woman aged 50 to 60 in good health and CMV-seronegative. This chain uses TRBV5-1 with TRBJ2-2; D may be TRBD1 (6 bases). Material: PBMCs. The CDR3 region has the DNA TGCGCCAGCAGCTTGGCCCAGGGGTCGGCCACCGGGGAGCTGTTTTTT. Its protein is CASSLAQGSATGELFF.